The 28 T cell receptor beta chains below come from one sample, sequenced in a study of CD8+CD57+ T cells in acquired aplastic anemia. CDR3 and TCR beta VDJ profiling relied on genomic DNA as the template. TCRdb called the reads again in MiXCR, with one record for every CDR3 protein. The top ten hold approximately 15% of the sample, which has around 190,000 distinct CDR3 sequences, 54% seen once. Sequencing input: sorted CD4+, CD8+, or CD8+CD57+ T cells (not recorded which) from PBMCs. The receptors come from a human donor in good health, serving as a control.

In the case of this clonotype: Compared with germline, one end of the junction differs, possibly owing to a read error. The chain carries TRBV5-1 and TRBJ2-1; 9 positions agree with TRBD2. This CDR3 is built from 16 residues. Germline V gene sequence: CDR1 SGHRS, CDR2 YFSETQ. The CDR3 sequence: CASSLGAGGPYSEQFF. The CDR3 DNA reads TGCGCCAGCAGCTTGGGAGCGGGAGGACCTTACAGTGAGCAGTTCTTC.

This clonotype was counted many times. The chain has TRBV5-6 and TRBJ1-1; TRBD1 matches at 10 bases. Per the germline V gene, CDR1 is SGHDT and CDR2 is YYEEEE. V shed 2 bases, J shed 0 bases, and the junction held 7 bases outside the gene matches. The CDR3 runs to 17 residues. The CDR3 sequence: CASSFGPGQGMNTEAFF. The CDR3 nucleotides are TGTGCCAGCAGCTTTGGACCGGGACAGGGGATGAACACTGAAGCTTTCTTT.

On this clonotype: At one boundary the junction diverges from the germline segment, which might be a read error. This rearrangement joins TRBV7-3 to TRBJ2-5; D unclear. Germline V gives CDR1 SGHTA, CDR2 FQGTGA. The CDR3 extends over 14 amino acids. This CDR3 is CAGSLAAFQETQYF. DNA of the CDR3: TGTGCCGGCAGCTTAGCCGCGTTTCAAGAGACCCAGTACTTC.

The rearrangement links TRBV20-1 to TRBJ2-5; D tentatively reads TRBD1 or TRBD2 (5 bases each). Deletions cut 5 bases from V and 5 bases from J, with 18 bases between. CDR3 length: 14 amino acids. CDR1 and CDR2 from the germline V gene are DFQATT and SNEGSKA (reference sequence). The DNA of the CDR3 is TGCAGTGCTGGAGCCCGGGGCCCTGGCGAGACCCAGTACTTC. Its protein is CSAGARGPGETQYF.

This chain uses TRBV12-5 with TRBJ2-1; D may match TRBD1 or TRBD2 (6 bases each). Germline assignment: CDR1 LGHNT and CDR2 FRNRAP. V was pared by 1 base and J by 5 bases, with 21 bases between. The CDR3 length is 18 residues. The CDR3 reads CASGLDPLGGSPHNEQFF. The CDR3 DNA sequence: TGTGCTAGTGGTTTGGACCCCTTAGGGGGGTCCCCACACAATGAGCAGTTCTTC.

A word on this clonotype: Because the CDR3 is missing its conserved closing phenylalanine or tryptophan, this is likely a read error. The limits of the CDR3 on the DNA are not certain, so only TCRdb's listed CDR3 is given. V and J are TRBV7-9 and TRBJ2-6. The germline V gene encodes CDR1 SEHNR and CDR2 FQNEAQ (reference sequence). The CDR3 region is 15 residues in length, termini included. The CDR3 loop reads CASSPGPTGANVLVL.

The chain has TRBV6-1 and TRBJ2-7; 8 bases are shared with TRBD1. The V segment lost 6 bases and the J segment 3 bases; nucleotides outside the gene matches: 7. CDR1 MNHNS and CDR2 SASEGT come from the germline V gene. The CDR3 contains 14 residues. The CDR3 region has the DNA TGTGCCAGCAGCGGATCCGACAGGGGCTACGAGCAGTACTTC. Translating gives CASSGSDRGYEQYF.

CDR3 region: CASSRLTQGPYEQYF. The CDR3 DNA is TGTGCCAGCAGTCGTCTAACCCAGGGGCCCTACGAGCAGTACTTC. This chain joins TRBV7-2 and TRBJ2-7; D possibly corresponds to TRBD1 (6 bases). Germline V gene lookup returns CDR1 SGHTA and CDR2 FQGNSA. The V end lost 6 bases, the J end lost 2 bases, and 17 bases lay between the germline ends. CDR3 length: 15 amino acids.

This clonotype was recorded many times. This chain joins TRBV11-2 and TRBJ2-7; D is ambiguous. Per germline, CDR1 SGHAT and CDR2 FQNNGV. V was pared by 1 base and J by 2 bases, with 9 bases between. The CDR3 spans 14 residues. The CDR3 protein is CASSLASYTYEQYF. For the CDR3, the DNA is TGTGCCAGCAGCTTAGCGTCTTATACCTACGAGCAGTACTTC.

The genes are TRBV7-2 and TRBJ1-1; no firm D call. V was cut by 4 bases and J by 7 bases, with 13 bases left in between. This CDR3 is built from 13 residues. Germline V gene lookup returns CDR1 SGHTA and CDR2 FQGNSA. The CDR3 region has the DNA TGTGCCAGCAGCTACCTAGAAGCATATGAAGCTTTCTTT. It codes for CASSYLEAYEAFF. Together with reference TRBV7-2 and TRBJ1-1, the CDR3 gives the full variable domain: GAGVSQSPSNKVTEKGKDVELRCDPISGHTALYWYRQSLGQGLEFLIYFQGNSAPDKSGLPSDRFSAERTGGSVSTLTIQRTQQEDSAVYLCASSYLEAYEAFFGQGTRLTVV.

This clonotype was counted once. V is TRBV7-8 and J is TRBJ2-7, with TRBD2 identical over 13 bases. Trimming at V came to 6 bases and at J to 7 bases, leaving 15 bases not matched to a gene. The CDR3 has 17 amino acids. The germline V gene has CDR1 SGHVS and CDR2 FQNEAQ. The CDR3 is CASSYWTSGGLEGEQYF. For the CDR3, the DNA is TGTGCCAGCAGTTATTGGACTAGCGGGGGACTGGAGGGGGAGCAGTACTTC.

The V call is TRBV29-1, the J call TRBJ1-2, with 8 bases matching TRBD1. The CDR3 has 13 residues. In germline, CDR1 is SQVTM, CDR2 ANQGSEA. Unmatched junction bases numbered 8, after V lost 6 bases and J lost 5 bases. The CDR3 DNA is TGCAGCGTCTCCGACAGGGGAGGGTATGGCTACACCTTC. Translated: CSVSDRGGYGYTF. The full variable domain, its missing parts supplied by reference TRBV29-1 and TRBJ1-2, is SAVISQKPSRDICQRGTSLTIQCQVDSQVTMMFWYRQQPGQSLTLIATANQGSEATYESGFVIDKFPISRPNLTFSTLTVSNMSPEDSSIYLCSVSDRGGYGYTFGSGTRLTVV.

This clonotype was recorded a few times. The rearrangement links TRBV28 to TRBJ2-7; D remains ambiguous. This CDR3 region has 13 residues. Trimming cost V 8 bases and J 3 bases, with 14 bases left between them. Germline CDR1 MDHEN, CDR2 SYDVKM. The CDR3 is CASSTQERYEQYF. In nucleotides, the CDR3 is TGTGCCAGCTCTACGCAGGAGCGCTACGAGCAGTACTTC.

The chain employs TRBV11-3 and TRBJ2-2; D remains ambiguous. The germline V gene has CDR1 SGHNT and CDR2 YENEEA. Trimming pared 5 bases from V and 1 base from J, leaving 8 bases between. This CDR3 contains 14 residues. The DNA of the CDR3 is TGTGCCAGCAGCAGAAACATGAACACCGGGGAGCTGTTTTTT. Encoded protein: CASSRNMNTGELFF. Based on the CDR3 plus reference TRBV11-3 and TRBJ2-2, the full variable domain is EAGVVQSPRYKIIEKKQPVAFWCNPISGHNTLYWYLQNLGQGPELLIRYENEEAVDDSQLPKDRFSAERLKGVDSTLKIQPAELGDSAVYLCASSRNMNTGELFFGEGSRLTVL.

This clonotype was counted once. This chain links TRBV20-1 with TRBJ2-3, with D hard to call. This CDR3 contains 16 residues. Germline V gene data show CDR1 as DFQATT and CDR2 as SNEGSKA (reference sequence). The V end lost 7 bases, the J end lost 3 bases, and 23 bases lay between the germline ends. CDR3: CSVYGSGSYKTDTQYF. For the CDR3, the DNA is TGCAGTGTTTACGGCTCGGGCTCCTATAAGACAGATACGCAGTATTTT.

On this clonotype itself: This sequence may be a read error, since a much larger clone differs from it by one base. CDR3 sequence (DNA): TGTGCCATCAGTTTAGGGCAGGGTCGGGATGGCTACACCTTC. It yields the protein CAISLGQGRDGYTF. The chain is built from TRBV10-3 and TRBJ1-2; maybe TRBD1 (5 bases). V was pared by 5 bases and J by 6 bases, with 16 bases between. CDR1 and CDR2 from the germline V gene are ENHRY and SYGVKD. The CDR3 spans 14 residues.

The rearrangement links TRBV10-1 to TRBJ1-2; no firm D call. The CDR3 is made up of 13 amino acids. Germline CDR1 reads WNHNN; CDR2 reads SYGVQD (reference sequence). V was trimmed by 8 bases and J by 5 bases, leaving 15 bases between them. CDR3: CASDGNKMYGYTF. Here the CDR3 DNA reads TGCGCCAGCGACGGCAACAAGATGTATGGCTACACCTTC.

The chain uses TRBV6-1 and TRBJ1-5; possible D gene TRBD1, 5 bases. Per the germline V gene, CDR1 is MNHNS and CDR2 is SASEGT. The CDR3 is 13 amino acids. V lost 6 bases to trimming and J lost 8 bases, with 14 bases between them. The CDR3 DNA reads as TGTGCCAGCAGGTCCAGGGAGCTAGAGCCCCAGCATTTT. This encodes CASRSRELEPQHF.

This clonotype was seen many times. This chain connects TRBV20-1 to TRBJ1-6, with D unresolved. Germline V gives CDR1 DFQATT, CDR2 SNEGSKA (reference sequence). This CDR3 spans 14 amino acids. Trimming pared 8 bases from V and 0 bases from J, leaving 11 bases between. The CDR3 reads CSLVISSYNSPLHF. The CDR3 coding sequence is TGCAGTCTTGTGATTAGCTCCTATAATTCACCCCTCCACTTT.

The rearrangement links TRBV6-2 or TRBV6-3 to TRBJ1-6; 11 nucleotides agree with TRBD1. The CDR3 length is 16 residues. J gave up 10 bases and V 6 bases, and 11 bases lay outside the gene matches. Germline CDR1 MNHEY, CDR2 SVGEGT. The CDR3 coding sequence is TGTGCCAGCAGCCCCAGAGGACAGGGGGCGAGATCACCCCTCCACTTT. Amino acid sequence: CASSPRGQGARSPLHF.

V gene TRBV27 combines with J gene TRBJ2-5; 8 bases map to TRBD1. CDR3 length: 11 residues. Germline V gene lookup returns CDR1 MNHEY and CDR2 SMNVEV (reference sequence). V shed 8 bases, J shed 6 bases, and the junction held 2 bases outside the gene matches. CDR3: CASGQGKTQYF. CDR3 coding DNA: TGTGCCAGCGGACAGGGAAAGACCCAGTACTTC.

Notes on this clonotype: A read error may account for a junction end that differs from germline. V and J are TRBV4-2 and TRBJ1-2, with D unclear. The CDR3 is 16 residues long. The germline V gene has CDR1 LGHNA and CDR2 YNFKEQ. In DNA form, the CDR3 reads TGTACCAGCAGCCAAGATAGAGGTACAGCAATCTATGGCTACACCTTC. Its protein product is CTSSQDRGTAIYGYTF.

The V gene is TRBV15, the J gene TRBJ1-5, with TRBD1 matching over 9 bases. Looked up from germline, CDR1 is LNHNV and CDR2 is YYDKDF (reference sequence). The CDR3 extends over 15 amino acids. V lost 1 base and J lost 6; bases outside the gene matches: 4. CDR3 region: CATSRGTGDGQPQHF. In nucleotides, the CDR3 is TGTGCCACCAGCAGAGGGACAGGGGACGGTCAGCCCCAGCATTTT.

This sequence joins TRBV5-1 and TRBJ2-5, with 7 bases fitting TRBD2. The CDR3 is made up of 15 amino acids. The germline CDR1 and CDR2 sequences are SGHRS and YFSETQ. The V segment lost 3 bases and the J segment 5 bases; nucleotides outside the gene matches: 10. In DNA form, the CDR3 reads TGCGCCAGCAGCTGGGCGGGAGAACGCGGCGAGACCCAGTACTTC. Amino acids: CASSWAGERGETQYF. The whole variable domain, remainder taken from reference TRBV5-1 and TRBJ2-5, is KAGVTQTPRYLIKTRGQQVTLSCSPISGHRSVSWYQQTPGQGLQFLFEYFSETQRNKGNFPGRFSGRQFSNSRSEMNVSTLELGDSALYLCASSWAGERGETQYFGPGTRLLVL.

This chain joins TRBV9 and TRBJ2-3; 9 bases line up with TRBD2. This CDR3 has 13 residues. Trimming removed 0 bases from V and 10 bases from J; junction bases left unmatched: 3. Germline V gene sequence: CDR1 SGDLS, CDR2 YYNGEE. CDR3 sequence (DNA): TGTGCCAGCAGCGTAGTGGCGGGGGGGTCGCAGTATTTT. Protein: CASSVVAGGSQYF.

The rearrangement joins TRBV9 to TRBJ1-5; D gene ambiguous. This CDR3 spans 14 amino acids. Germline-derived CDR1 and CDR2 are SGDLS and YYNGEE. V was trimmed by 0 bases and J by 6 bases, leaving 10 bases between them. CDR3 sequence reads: CASSVDPLSQPQHF. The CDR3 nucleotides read TGTGCCAGCAGCGTAGATCCTTTGAGTCAGCCCCAGCATTTT.

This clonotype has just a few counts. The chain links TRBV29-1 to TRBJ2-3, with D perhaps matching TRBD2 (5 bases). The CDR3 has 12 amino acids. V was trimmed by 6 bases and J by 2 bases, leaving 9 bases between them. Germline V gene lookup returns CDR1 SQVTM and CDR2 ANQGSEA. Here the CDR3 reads CSVGDFTDTQYF. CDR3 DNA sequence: TGCAGCGTCGGGGATTTCACAGATACGCAGTATTTT.

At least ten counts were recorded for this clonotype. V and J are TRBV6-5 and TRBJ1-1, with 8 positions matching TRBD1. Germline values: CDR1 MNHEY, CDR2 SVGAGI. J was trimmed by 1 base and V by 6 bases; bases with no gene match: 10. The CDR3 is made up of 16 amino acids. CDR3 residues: CASSRDTGTGNTEAFF. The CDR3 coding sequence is TGTGCCAGCAGCAGAGATACCGGGACAGGGAACACTGAAGCTTTCTTT.